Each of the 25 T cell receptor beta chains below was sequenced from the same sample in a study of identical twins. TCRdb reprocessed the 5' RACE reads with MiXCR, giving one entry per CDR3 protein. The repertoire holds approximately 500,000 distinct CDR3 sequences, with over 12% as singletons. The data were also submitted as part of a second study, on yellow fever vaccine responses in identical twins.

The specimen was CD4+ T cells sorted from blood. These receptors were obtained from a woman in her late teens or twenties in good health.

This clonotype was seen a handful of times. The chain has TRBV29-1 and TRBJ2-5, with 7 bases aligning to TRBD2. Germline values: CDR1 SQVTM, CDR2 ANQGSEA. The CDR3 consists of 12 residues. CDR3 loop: CAMRGYQETQYF. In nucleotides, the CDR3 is TGCGCAATGCGGGGGTACCAAGAGACCCAGTACTTC.

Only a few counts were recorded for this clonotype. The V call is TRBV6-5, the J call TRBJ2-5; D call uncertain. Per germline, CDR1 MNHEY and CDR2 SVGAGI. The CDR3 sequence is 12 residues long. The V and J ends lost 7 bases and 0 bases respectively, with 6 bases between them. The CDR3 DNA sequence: TGTGCCAGCACCGGGTACCAAGAGACCCAGTACTTC. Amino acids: CASTGYQETQYF.

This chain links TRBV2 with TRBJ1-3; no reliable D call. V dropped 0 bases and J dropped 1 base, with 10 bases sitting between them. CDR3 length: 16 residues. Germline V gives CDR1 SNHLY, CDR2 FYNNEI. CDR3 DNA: TGTGCCAGCAGTGAAGCGCTAGGGATTTCTGGAAACACCATATATTTT. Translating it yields CASSEALGISGNTIYF.

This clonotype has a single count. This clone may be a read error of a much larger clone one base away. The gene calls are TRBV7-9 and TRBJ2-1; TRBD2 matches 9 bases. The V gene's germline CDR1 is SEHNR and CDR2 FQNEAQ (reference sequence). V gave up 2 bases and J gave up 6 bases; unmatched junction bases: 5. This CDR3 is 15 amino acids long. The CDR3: CASSLTGTSTNEQFF. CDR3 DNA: TGTGCCAGCAGCTTAACCGGGACTAGCACCAATGAGCAGTTCTTC.

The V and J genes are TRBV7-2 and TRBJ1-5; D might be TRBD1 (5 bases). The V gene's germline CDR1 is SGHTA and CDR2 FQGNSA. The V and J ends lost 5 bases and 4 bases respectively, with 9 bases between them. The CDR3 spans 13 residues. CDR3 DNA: TGTGCCAGCAGCCTACAGGAAAATCAGCCCCAGCATTTT. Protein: CASSLQENQPQHF.

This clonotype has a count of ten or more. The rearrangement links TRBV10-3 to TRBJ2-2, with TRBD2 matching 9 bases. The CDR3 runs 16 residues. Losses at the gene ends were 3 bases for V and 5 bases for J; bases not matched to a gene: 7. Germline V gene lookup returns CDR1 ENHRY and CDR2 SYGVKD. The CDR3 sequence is CAISDMRGGRTGELFF. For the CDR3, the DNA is TGTGCCATCAGTGATATGCGGGGGGGCCGAACCGGGGAGCTGTTTTTT.

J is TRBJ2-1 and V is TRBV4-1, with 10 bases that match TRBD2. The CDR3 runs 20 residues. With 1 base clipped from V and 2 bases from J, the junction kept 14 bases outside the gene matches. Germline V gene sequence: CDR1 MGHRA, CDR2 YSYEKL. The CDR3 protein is CASSQVRLAGVKITYNEQFF. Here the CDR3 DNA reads TGCGCCAGCAGCCAAGTCAGACTAGCGGGCGTAAAGATCACCTACAATGAGCAGTTCTTC.

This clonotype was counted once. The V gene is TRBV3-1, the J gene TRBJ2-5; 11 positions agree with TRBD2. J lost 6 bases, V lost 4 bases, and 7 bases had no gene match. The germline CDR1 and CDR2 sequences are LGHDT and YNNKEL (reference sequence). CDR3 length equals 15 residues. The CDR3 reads CASSPELAGEQTQYF. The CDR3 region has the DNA TGTGCCAGCAGCCCGGAACTAGCGGGGGAACAGACCCAGTACTTC.

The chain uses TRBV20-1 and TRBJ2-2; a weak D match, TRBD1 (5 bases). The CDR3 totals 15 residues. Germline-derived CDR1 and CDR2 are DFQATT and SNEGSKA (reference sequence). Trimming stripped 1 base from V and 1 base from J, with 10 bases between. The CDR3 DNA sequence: TGCAGTGCTAGAGCACCAGGGATGAACACCGGGGAGCTGTTTTTT. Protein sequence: CSARAPGMNTGELFF.

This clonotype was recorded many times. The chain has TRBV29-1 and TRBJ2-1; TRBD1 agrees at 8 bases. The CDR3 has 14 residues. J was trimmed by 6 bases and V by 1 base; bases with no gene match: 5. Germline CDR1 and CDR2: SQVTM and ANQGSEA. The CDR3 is CSVEVRDRPNEQFF. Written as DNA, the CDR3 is TGCAGCGTTGAAGTGCGGGACAGGCCCAATGAGCAGTTCTTC.

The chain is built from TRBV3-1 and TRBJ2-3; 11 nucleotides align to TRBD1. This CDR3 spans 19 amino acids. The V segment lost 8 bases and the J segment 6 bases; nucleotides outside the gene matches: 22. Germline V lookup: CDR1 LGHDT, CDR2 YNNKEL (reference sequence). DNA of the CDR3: TGTGCCAGCTGCCTAGGGGACAGGGGGAGCCTAGTTACAGCCGATACGCAGTATTTT. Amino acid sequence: CASCLGDRGSLVTADTQYF.

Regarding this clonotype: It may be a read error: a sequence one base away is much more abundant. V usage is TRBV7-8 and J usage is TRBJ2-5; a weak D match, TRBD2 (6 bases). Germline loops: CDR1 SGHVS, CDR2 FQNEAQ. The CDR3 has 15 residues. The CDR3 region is CASSSSRLVGETQHF. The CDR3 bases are TGTGCCAGCAGCTCCTCCCGACTAGTTGGGGAGACCCAGCACTTC.

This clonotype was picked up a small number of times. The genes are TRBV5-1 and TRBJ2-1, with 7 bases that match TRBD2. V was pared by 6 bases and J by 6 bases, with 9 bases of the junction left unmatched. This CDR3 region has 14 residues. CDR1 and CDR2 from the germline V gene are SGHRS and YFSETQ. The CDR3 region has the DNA TGCGCCAGCAACCCCCACGCGGGAGCCAATGAGCAGTTCTTC. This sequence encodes CASNPHAGANEQFF. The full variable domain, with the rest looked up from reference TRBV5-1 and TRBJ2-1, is KAGVTQTPRYLIKTRGQQVTLSCSPISGHRSVSWYQQTPGQGLQFLFEYFSETQRNKGNFPGRFSGRQFSNSRSEMNVSTLELGDSALYLCASNPHAGANEQFFGPGTRLTVL.

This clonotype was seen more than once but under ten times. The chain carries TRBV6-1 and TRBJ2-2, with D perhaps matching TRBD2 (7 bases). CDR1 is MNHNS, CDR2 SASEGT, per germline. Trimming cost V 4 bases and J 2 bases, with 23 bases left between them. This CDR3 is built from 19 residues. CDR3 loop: CASSARGSGRGTNTGELFF. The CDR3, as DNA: TGTGCCAGCAGTGCTAGGGGGTCGGGGAGGGGAACAAACACCGGGGAGCTGTTTTTT.

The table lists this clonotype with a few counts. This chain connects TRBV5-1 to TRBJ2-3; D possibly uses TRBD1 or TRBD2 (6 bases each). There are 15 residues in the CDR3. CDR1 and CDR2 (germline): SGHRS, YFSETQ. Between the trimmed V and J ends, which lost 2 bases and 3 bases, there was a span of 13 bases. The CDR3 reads CASSFFGGTTDTQYF. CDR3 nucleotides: TGCGCCAGCAGCTTCTTCGGAGGGACAACAGATACGCAGTATTTT. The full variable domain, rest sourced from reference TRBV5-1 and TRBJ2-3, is KAGVTQTPRYLIKTRGQQVTLSCSPISGHRSVSWYQQTPGQGLQFLFEYFSETQRNKGNFPGRFSGRQFSNSRSEMNVSTLELGDSALYLCASSFFGGTTDTQYFGPGTRLTVL.

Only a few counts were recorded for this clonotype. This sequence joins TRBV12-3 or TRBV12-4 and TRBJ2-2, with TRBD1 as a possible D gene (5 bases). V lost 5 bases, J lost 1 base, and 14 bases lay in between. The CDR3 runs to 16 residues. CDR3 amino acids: CASSALFGQNTGELFF. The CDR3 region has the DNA TGTGCCAGCAGTGCTCTCTTTGGACAGAACACCGGGGAGCTGTTTTTT.

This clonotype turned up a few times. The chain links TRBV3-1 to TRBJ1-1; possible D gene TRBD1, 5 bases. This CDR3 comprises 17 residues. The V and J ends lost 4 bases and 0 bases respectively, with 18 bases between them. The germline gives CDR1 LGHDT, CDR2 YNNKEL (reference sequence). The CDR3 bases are TGTGCCAGCAGCCCCCCAGCCCAGGGTGGGCTGAACACTGAAGCTTTCTTT. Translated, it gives CASSPPAQGGLNTEAFF.

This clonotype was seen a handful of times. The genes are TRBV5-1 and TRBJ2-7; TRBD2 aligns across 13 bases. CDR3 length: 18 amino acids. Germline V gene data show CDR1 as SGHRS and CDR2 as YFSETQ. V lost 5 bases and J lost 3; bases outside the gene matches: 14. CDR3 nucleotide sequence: TGCGCCAGCAGGCCACAGGTACTAGCGGGAGGGGAAAGCTACGAGCAGTACTTC. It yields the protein CASRPQVLAGGESYEQYF.

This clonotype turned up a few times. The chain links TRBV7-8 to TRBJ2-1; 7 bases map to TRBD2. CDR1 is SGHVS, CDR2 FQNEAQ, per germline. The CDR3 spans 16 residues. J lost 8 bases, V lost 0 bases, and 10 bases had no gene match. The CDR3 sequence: CASSLARFGGRDEQFF. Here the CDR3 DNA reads TGTGCCAGCAGCTTAGCCCGATTCGGGGGGAGGGATGAGCAGTTCTTC.

CDR3 sequence reads: CASRPGWGGEAFF. CDR3 nucleotides: TGCGCCAGCAGACCAGGGTGGGGGGGTGAAGCTTTCTTT. The V and J genes are TRBV5-1 and TRBJ1-1, with TRBD1 as a possible D gene (5 bases). Germline V gene lookup returns CDR1 SGHRS and CDR2 YFSETQ. Trimming removed 5 bases at V and 7 bases at J, with 15 bases between. The CDR3 consists of 13 residues.

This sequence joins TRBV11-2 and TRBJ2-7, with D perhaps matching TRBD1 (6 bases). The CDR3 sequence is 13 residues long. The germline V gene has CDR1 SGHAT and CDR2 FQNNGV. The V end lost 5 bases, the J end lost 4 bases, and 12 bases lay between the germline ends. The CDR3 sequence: CASSRRQEYEQYV. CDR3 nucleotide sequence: TGTGCCAGCAGCAGACGACAGGAATACGAGCAGTACGTC.

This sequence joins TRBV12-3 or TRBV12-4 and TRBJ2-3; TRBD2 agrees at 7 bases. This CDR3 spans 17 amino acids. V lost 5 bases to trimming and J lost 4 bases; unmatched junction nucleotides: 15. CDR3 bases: TGTGCCAGCAGTCCTATGTCCGGACTAGGCTCTCCAGATACGCAGTATTTT. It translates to CASSPMSGLGSPDTQYF.

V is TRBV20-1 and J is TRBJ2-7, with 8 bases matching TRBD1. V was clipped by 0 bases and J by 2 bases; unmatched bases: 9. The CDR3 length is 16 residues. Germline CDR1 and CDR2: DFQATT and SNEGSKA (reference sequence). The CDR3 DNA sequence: TGCAGTGCTAGAGATCTTTCAGGGGGCAGCGCCTACGAGCAGTACTTC. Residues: CSARDLSGGSAYEQYF.

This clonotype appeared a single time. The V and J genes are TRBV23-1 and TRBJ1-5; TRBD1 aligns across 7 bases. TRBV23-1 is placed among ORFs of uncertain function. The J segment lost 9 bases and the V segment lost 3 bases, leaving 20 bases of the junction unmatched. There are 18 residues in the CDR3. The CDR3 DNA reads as TGCGCCAGCAGTCAGAGACAGGGAATTCAATGTTTTGTTCGGCCCCAGCATTTT. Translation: CASSQRQGIQCFVRPQHF.

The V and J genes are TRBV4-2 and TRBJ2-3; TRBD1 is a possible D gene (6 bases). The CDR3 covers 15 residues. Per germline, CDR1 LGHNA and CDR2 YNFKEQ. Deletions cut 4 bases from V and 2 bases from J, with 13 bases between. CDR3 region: CASSPLGGDTDTQYF. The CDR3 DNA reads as TGTGCCAGCAGCCCGCTAGGGGGAGACACAGATACGCAGTATTTT.